The 9 T cell receptor beta chains given below trace back to one sample, sequenced in a study of T cell changes during pregnancy in multiple sclerosis. Only in-frame clones appear in the TCRdb table, and some are missing; sequencing was by immunoSEQ multiplex PCR. The data contain 39,000 or so clones, around 93% of them singletons. The specimen comprised CD8+ T cells from peripheral blood mononuclear cells, sampled in the third trimester of pregnancy. Source of these receptors: a female donor with multiple sclerosis, enrolled in a pregnancy study.

This clone was picked up one time. V is TRBV27 and J is TRBJ2-1; 12 bases line up with TRBD2. This CDR3 contains 16 residues. Germline CDR1 is MNHEY and CDR2 is SMNVEV (reference sequence). Trimming took 0 bases from V and 8 from J; bases not matched to a gene: 5. The CDR3 loop reads CASSLSSSGRDDEQFF. Here the CDR3 DNA reads TGTGCCAGCAGTTTATCGTCTAGCGGGAGGGATGATGAGCAGTTCTTC.

The chain carries TRBV19 and TRBJ1-3; no clear D gene. V lost 6 bases to trimming and J lost 0 bases, with 12 bases between them. Germline CDR1 LNHDA, CDR2 SQIVND (reference sequence). This CDR3 region has 15 residues. CDR3 DNA sequence: TGTGCCAGTAGGGGCCAGCATTACTCTGGAAACACCATATATTTT. This sequence encodes CASRGQHYSGNTIYF.

The rearrangement links TRBV4-1 to TRBJ2-2, with TRBD1 identical over 7 bases. The V and J ends lost 2 bases and 0 bases, in that order; junction bases with no gene match: 9. The CDR3 loop spans 18 amino acids. Germline loops: CDR1 MGHRA, CDR2 YSYEKL. CDR3 DNA sequence: TGCGCCAGCAGCCAACCACCGACCGGGACAGCGAACACCGGGGAGCTGTTTTTT. Protein product: CASSQPPTGTANTGELFF.

For the CDR3, the DNA is TGTGCCAGCAGCGACGGGACTAGCGGTTGGGGCACAGATACGCAGTATTTT. This translates into CASSDGTSGWGTDTQYF. This chain connects TRBV9 to TRBJ2-3; 11 nucleotides align to TRBD2. The CDR3 is made up of 17 amino acids. J lost 1 base, V lost 3 bases, and 7 bases had no gene match. In germline, CDR1 is SGDLS, CDR2 YYNGEE.

The rearrangement uses TRBV28 and TRBJ2-7, with 13 bases lining up with TRBD2. The CDR3 contains 17 residues. Germline V gene sequence: CDR1 MDHEN, CDR2 SYDVKM. V shed 1 base and J 6 bases; nucleotides not matched to a gene: 9. The CDR3 protein is CASSLSNGLAGVGEQYF. The CDR3 DNA reads as TGTGCCAGCAGTTTATCTAATGGACTAGCGGGAGTAGGCGAGCAGTACTTC.

The chain couples TRBV27 to TRBJ2-3, with TRBD1 identical over 8 bases. The V segment lost 6 bases and the J segment 3 bases; nucleotides outside the gene matches: 26. Germline CDR1 is MNHEY and CDR2 is SMNVEV (reference sequence). The CDR3 covers 21 residues. CDR3 residues: CASSTLRGRGQPEIITDTQYF. CDR3 in DNA: TGTGCCAGCAGCACCCTCCGGGGCAGGGGGCAACCAGAGATAATAACAGATACGCAGTATTTT.

This clone was seen only once. This chain connects TRBV19 to TRBJ2-1, with D perhaps TRBD2 (5 bases). Trimming removed 3 bases from V and 0 bases from J, with 9 bases in between. This CDR3 comprises 15 residues. Germline V gene data show CDR1 as LNHDA and CDR2 as SQIVND (reference sequence). CDR3 sequence: CASSMIGSSYNEQFF. In nucleotides, the CDR3 is TGTGCCAGTAGTATGATAGGGAGCTCCTACAATGAGCAGTTCTTC.

In its sample, this clone was seen a few times. The chain recombines TRBV25-1 with TRBJ2-2; 7 nucleotides match TRBD1. J gave up 0 bases and V 8 bases, and 9 bases lay outside the gene matches. CDR3 length: 16 residues. Germline CDR1 reads MGHDK; CDR2 reads SYGVNS. The chain's CDR3 is CASGRTGVANTGELFF. Here the CDR3 DNA reads TGTGCCAGCGGCAGAACAGGGGTTGCGAACACCGGGGAGCTGTTTTTT. The entire variable domain, with the rest obtained from reference TRBV25-1 and TRBJ2-2, is as follows: EADIYQTPRYLVIGTGKKITLECSQTMGHDKMYWYQQDPGMELHLIHYSYGVNSTEKGDLSSESTVSRIRTEHFPLTLESARPSHTSQYLCASGRTGVANTGELFFGEGSRLTVL.

The chain uses TRBV29-1 and TRBJ2-5; 12 bases map to TRBD2. Unmatched junction bases numbered 8, after V lost 8 bases and J lost 4 bases. The CDR3 is 14 residues long. Germline loops: CDR1 SQVTM, CDR2 ANQGSEA. CDR3 nucleotide sequence: TGCAGCCTTCTAGCGGGAGGGCCTTCAGAGACCCAGTACTTC. Amino acid sequence: CSLLAGGPSETQYF.